One and the same sample provided the 2 T cell receptor beta chains below, sequenced in a study of blood T cell repertoires in COVID-19. Measured with immunoSEQ multiplex PCR; TCRdb has only the in-frame clones, and not every one. The profile shows 70,000 or so clones, approximately 84% of them singletons. Material for sequencing was peripheral blood. These receptors came from a man in his forties with COVID-19, enrolled during active disease.

The rearrangement uses TRBV5-5 and TRBJ1-2; D possibly corresponds to TRBD1 (5 bases). There are 15 residues in the CDR3. Trimming took off 4 bases at V and 5 bases at J, with 18 bases between the two ends. Per the germline V gene, CDR1 is SGHKS and CDR2 is YYEKEE (reference sequence). The CDR3 region has the DNA TGTGCCAGCAGCCAAACCGGGACTGATGTTTATGGCTACACCTTC. It codes for CASSQTGTDVYGYTF.

The sample holds a few counts of this clone. This rearrangement joins TRBV23-1 to TRBJ1-6; a possible D gene is TRBD1 (6 bases). TRBV23-1 falls under the ORF class, with uncertain function. The CDR3 runs to 13 residues. CDR3 amino acids: CAFIRAGDSPLHF. CDR3 nucleotide sequence: TGCGCGTTTATAAGGGCAGGGGATTCACCCCTCCACTTT.